This T cell receptor beta chain appears in the sequencing data of a study of cytomegalovirus exposure and HLA in healthy donors. CDR1 is MNHNY and CDR2 is SVGAGI in the germline V gene (reference sequence). V lost 2 bases to trimming and J lost 7 bases, with 9 bases between them. The length of the CDR3 is 13 residues. This clone was observed a handful of times. PCR was performed using 60 Vbeta and 13 Jbeta primers. Sequencing was performed with immunoSEQ multiplex PCR; in TCRdb, only in-frame clones are kept and a portion is missing. This table holds 150,000 to 190,000 clones, roughly 80% found once. The chain couples TRBV6-6 to TRBJ2-1; D not certain. Sequencing was performed on PBMCs. This receptor was taken from a man aged 18 to 30 in good health and CMV-seronegative. CDR3 DNA: TGTGCCAGCAGTTACACGGTCTGGAATGAGCAGTTCTTC. Its translation is CASSYTVWNEQFF.